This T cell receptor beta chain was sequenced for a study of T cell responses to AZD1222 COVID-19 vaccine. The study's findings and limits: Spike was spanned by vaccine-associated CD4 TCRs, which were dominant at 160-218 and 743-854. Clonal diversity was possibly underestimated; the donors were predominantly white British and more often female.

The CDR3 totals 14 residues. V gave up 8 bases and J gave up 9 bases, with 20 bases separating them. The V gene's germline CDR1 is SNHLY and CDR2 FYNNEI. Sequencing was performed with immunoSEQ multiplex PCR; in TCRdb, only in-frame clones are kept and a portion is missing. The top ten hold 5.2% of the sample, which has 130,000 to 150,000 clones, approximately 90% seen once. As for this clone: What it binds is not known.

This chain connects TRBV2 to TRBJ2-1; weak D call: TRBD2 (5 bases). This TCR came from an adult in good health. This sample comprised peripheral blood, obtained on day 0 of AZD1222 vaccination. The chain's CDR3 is CASLPSHNGIEQFF. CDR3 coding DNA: TGTGCCAGCTTACCTAGCCACAATGGCATTGAGCAGTTCTTC. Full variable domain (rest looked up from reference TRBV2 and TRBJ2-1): EPEVTQTPSHQVTQMGQEVILRCVPISNHLYFYWYRQILGQKVEFLVSFYNNEISEKSEIFDDQFSVERPDGSNFTLKIRSTKLEDSAMYFCASLPSHNGIEQFFGPGTRLTVL.